This TCR beta chain was sequenced in a study of T cell repertoires in cytomegalovirus infection. In its sample, this clonotype was seen once. Its antigen is unidentified. Trimming removed 3 bases at V and 4 bases at J, with 17 bases between. The CDR3 is 15 amino acids. Germline V CDR1 and CDR2: SQVTM, ANQGSEA. TCRdb analysed the reads with MiXCR anew, one entry per CDR3 protein. The table includes approximately 990,000 distinct CDR3 sequences, more than 25% detected once. The chain is built from TRBV29-1 and TRBJ2-3, with a weak D call TRBD2 (7 bases). The receptor was derived from a human donor in good health (CMV status not recorded). Some clones in this sample may be carry-over from other donors' samples. The sample was cultured CD8+ T cells from PBMCs, taken from culture after CMV antigen stimulation. In DNA form, the CDR3 reads TGCAGCGTTGAGGGGGGGGGGCAATGGGCAGATACGCAGTATTTT. Amino acids: CSVEGGGQWADTQYF.